This T cell receptor beta chain emerged from a study of blood T cell repertoires in COVID-19. Study background: The samples span acute and convalescent COVID-19 from the United States, Italy and Spain.

This table comes from immunoSEQ multiplex PCR, and its TCRdb copy is limited to in-frame clones, with some not included. The sample lists about 160,000 clones; about 80% were seen once. V lost 6 bases, J lost 3 bases, and 4 bases stayed unmatched. Looked up from germline, CDR1 is MDHEN and CDR2 is SYDVKM. This CDR3 comprises 14 residues. This chain connects TRBV28 to TRBJ2-7, with TRBD1 matching over 11 bases. This clonotype originated in a man between 65 and 79 years old who had recovered from COVID-19. Sequenced sample: peripheral blood. CDR3 in DNA: TGTGCCAGCAGGGGGACAGGGGGAAACTACGAGCAGTACTTC. This translates into CASRGTGGNYEQYF.